These T cell receptor beta chains were read from a single sample in a study of T cells in Graves' hyperthyroidism and ophthalmopathy. TCRdb re-analysed the multiplex PCR reads in MiXCR, keeping a single row per CDR3 protein. Among about 420,000 distinct CDR3 sequences listed, roughly an eighth were seen once. The sequenced sample was blood. These TCRs come from a woman between 18 and 29 years old with Graves' hyperthyroidism. The CDR3 runs from the conserved cysteine through the conserved F or W. A D gene is named only where the DNA matches it firmly. Only some rows state a clone size, as once, few, many or a class for expanded clones.

TRBD1	few	TRBV7-8	TRBJ1-5	TGTGCCAGCAGCCAGGACAGGGGGATTGGATTGGGCAATCAGCCCCAGCATTTT	CASSQDRGIGLGNQPQHF
-	few	TRBV4-1	TRBJ1-2	TGCGCCAGCAGCCAACCTCTACAGCCCCACTATGGCTACACCTTC	CASSQPLQPHYGYTF
-	-	TRBV28	TRBJ2-1	TGTGCCAGCAGTATTACAGGGTATAGCAGCTACGAGCAGTTCTTC	CASSITGYSSYEQFF
-	-	TRBV7-2	TRBJ1-3	TGTGCCAGCAGCTTAGTAAACACCATATATTTT	CASSLVNTIYF
-	few	TRBV6-1	TRBJ1-2	TGTGCCAGCAGTTTCCGTACAAGGGGCGGCTACACCTTC	CASSFRTRGGYTF
TRBD1	-	TRBV29-1	TRBJ2-7	TGCAGCGTTGTCTCTTGGACAGGGGGGAATCGTTTGGGCGAGCAGTACTTC	CSVVSWTGGNRLGEQYF
-	many	TRBV5-1	TRBJ1-3	TGCGCCAGCAGCTTATCCTGGTCTGGAAACACCATATATTTT	CASSLSWSGNTIYF
TRBD1	-	TRBV6-1	TRBJ1-6	TGTGCCAGCAGGTGGGACAGAAGTTCACCCCTCCACTTT	CASRWDRSSPLHF
TRBD1	many	TRBV5-5	TRBJ2-5	TGTGCCAGCAGCCTCGGGCGGACAGGGGGCTTAGAGACCCAGTACTTC	CASSLGRTGGLETQYF
-	many	TRBV6-2/TRBV6-3	TRBJ2-6	TGTGCCAGCAGCGGGGATCCCTCTGGGGCCAACGTCCTGACTTTC	CASSGDPSGANVLTF
TRBD1	few	TRBV5-6	TRBJ1-2	TGTGCCAGCAGCTCACCGGGACAGGGTCCCTATGGCTACACCTTC	CASSSPGQGPYGYTF
TRBD1	many	TRBV30	TRBJ1-5	TGTGCCTGGAGTGTCCAGGGGGCAGCTCGTCAGCCCCAGCATTTT	CAWSVQGAARQPQHF
TRBD1	few	TRBV5-1	TRBJ1-2	TGCGCCAGCAGCTTCCCGGACAGGGTGGGGGGCTACACCTTC	CASSFPDRVGGYTF
TRBD2	many	TRBV28	TRBJ2-1	TGTGCCAGCAGTGGGGCTAGCGGTAACAATGAGCAGTTCTTC	CASSGASGNNEQFF
-	-	TRBV5-1	TRBJ2-5	TGCGCCAGCAGTTCGGCAGTGGAGATTGGGGAGACCCAGTACTTC	CASSSAVEIGETQYF
-	many	TRBV2	TRBJ2-3	TGTGCCAGCACCCCTTCGGGCGGGTCGAGTCTAGATACGCAGTATTTT	CASTPSGGSSLDTQYF
TRBD2	many	TRBV28	TRBJ2-1	TGTGCCAGCAGTCGGCTAGCGGGAGGGACTACACTCAATGAGCAGTTCTTC	CASSRLAGGTTLNEQFF
TRBD1	few	TRBV29-1	TRBJ2-2	TGCAGCGTTGGCGGGACAGGGAACACCGGGGAGCTGTTTTTT	CSVGGTGNTGELFF
TRBD1	-	TRBV2	TRBJ2-1	TGTGCCAGCACGTTCGGAAAGGGACAGGGAGCTTACAATGAGCAGTTCTTC	CASTFGKGQGAYNEQFF
-	few	TRBV19	TRBJ2-7	TGTGCCAGCGGGGACGGCTCCTACGAGCAGTACTTC	CASGDGSYEQYF
-	few	TRBV7-2	TRBJ2-3	TGTGCCAGCAGCTTAGACGGGAGTACTACAGATACGCAGTATTTT	CASSLDGSTTDTQYF
TRBD2	many	TRBV4-3	TRBJ2-1	TGCGCCAGCAGCCCATATACGCGGACTAGGTACGCACAGGACTACAATGAGCAGTTCTTC	CASSPYTRTRYAQDYNEQFF
-	few	TRBV15	TRBJ1-3	TGTGCCACCAGCAGAGATTTGGAGGGAGGAAACACCATATATTTT	CATSRDLEGGNTIYF
TRBD1	few	TRBV10-3	TRBJ2-1	TGTGCCATCAGCGGGGACAGGGAAGACTACAATGAGCAGTTCTTC	CAISGDREDYNEQFF
-	many	TRBV28	TRBJ2-3	TGTGCCAGCAGTTTATTGCCTAGCGGCACAGATACGCAGTATTTT	CASSLLPSGTDTQYF
-	-	TRBV6-1	TRBJ2-5	TGTGCCAGCAGTATGGGAGAGACCCAGTACTTC	CASSMGETQYF
-	few	TRBV6-2/TRBV6-3	TRBJ2-3	TGTGCCAGCAGTTCGCCAGGGGTAGGGGGTTTCGATACGCAGTATTTT	CASSSPGVGGFDTQYF
TRBD1	few	TRBV4-1	TRBJ2-2	TGCGCCAGCAGCCAATGGACAGGGGGGTCCGGGGAGCTGTTTTTT	CASSQWTGGSGELFF
TRBD1	many	TRBV7-2	TRBJ1-1	TGTGCCAGCAGCAGGACAGGGGAGGTCACTGAAGCTTTCTTT	CASSRTGEVTEAFF
-	few	TRBV11-3	TRBJ1-2	TGTGCCAGCAGCCCCTATGAGGGAACCTATGGCTACACCTTC	CASSPYEGTYGYTF
-	-	TRBV6-2/TRBV6-3	TRBJ1-4	TGTGCCAGCAGTTACGCAGGGGACGAAAAACTGTTTTTT	CASSYAGDEKLFF
-	many	TRBV25-1	TRBJ2-1	TGTGCCAGCACGGACTACTCCTACAATGAGCAGTTCTTC	CASTDYSYNEQFF
TRBD1	few	TRBV15	TRBJ1-4	TGTGCCACCAGCGGGGACAGAGTTGCAACTAATGAAAAACTGTTTTTT	CATSGDRVATNEKLFF
TRBD1	few	TRBV15	TRBJ2-4	TGTGCCACCAGCAGAGTGGGACAGAACATTCAGTACTTC	CATSRVGQNIQYF
TRBD2	-	TRBV13	TRBJ2-5	TGTGCCAGCAGCTTATATGGACTAGAAGAGACCCAGTACTTC	CASSLYGLEETQYF
-	-	TRBV4-1	TRBJ2-3	TGCGCCAGCAGCCATAGATTCAGCGGCCCGGAGACAGATACGCAGTATTTT	CASSHRFSGPETDTQYF
-	-	TRBV3-1	TRBJ2-7	TGTGCCAGCAGCCCTGGAGCAGATCTATCCTACGAGCAGTACTTC	CASSPGADLSYEQYF
-	-	TRBV2	TRBJ2-2	TGTGCCAGCAGCGGCACGCAATACACCGGGGAGCTGTTTTTT	CASSGTQYTGELFF
TRBD1	-	TRBV7-2	TRBJ2-1	TGTGCCAGCAGCCCCGGGACAGGGGGTTTTGGTCGACTAGCCAATGAGCAGTTCTTC	CASSPGTGGFGRLANEQFF
-	few	TRBV28	TRBJ1-1	TGTGCCAGCAGTCGAAGAGAAACTGAAGCTTTCTTT	CASSRRETEAFF
-	many	TRBV7-6	TRBJ2-1	TGTGCCAGCAGCCGTCAGGAGGGCCACAATGAGCAGTTCTTC	CASSRQEGHNEQFF
-	many	TRBV28	TRBJ2-1	TGTGCCAGCAGTAGACGGGACGGCTACAATGAGCAGTTCTTC	CASSRRDGYNEQFF
-	many	TRBV28	TRBJ1-5	TGTGCCAGCAGTGGAGTCAGGGGAGGGAATCAGCCCCAGCATTTT	CASSGVRGGNQPQHF
-	many	TRBV3-1	TRBJ2-1	TGTGCCAGCAGCCCACCCCCTTTCGATGAGCAGTTCTTC	CASSPPPFDEQFF
-	once	TRBV7-9	TRBJ1-2	TGTGCCAGCAGCCAACCGGGGCCCTTAGGCTACACCTTC	CASSQPGPLGYTF
-	many	TRBV14	TRBJ2-5	TGTGCCAGCAGCCAAGATCTCGGGGCAGAGACCCAGTACTTC	CASSQDLGAETQYF
-	few	TRBV2	TRBJ2-5	TGTGCCAGCAGTCGGGCAGGGGTGGCGCAAGAGACCCAGTACTTC	CASSRAGVAQETQYF
-	few	TRBV7-2	TRBJ1-4	TGTGCCAGCAGCCCACCGGGACGCGTACATGAAAAACTGTTTTTT	CASSPPGRVHEKLFF
-	many	TRBV7-2	TRBJ2-2	TGTGCCAGCAGCTTAGCGCCTGATGGCGGGGAGCTGTTTTTT	CASSLAPDGGELFF